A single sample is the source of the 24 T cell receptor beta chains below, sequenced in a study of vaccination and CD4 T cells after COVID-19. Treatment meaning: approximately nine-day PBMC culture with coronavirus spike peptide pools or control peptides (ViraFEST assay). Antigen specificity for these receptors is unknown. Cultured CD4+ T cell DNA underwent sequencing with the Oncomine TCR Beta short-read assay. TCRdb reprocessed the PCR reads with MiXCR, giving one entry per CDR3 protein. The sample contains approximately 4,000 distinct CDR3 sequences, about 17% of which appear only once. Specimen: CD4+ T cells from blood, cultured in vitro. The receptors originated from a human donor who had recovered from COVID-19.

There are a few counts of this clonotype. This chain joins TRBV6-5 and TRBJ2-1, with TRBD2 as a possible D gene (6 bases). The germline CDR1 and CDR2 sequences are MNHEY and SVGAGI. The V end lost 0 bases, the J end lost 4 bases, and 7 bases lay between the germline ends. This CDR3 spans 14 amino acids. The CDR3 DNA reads TGTGCCAGCAGTTACTCGAGCGGGTACAATGAGCAGTTCTTC. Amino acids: CASSYSSGYNEQFF.

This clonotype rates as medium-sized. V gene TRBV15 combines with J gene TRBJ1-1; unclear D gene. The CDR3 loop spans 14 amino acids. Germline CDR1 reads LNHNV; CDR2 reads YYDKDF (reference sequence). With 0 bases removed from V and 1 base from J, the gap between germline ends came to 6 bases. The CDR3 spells CATSRDPANTEAFF. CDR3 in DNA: TGTGCCACCAGCAGAGATCCAGCGAACACTGAAGCTTTCTTT.

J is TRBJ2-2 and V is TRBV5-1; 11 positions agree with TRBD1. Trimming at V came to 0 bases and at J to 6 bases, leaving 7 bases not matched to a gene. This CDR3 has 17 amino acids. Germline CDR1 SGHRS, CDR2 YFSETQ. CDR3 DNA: TGCGCCAGCAGCTTGGACCCCCCGGGACAGGGGGCCGGGGAGCTGTTTTTT. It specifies CASSLDPPGQGAGELFF.

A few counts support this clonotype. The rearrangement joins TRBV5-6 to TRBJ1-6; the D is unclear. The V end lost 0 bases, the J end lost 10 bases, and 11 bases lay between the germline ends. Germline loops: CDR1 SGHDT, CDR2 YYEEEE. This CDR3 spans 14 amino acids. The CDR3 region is CASSLAEMGSPLHF. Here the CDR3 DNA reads TGTGCCAGCAGCTTGGCTGAGATGGGATCACCCCTCCACTTT.

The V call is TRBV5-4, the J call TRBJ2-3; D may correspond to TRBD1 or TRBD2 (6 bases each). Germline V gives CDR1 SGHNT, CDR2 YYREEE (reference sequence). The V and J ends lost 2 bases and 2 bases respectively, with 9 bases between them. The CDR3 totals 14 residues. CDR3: CASSFGGPTDTQYF. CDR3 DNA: TGTGCCAGCAGCTTTGGGGGGCCCACAGATACGCAGTATTTT.

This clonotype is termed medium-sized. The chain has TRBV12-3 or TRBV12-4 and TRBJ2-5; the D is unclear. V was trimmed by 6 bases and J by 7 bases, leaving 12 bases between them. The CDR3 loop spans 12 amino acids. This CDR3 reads CASRTTVGTQYF. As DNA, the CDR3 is TGTGCCAGCAGGACCACCGTGGGGACCCAGTACTTC.

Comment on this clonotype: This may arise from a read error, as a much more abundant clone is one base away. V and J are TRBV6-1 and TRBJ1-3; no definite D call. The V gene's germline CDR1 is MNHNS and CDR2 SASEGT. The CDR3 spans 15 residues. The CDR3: CASSETGISRNTIYF. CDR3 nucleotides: TGTGCCAGCAGTGAGACGGGCATCTCTAGAAACACCATATATTTT.

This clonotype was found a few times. CDR3 loop: CASSRGQSSYNEQFF. CDR3 in DNA: TGTGCCAGCTCACGGGGACAGAGCTCCTACAATGAGCAGTTCTTC. The V call is TRBV18, the J call TRBJ2-1; 7 bases line up with TRBD1. CDR1 is KGHSH, CDR2 LQKENI, per germline. Germline trimming cut 4 bases from V and 0 bases from J; bases unmatched to any gene: 3. This CDR3 has 15 amino acids. Together with reference TRBV18 and TRBJ2-1, the CDR3 gives the full variable domain: NAGVMQNPRHLVRRRGQEARLRCSPMKGHSHVYWYRQLPEEGLKFMVYLQKENIIDESGMPKERFSAEFPKEGPSILRIQQVVRGDSAAYFCASSRGQSSYNEQFFGPGTRLTVL.

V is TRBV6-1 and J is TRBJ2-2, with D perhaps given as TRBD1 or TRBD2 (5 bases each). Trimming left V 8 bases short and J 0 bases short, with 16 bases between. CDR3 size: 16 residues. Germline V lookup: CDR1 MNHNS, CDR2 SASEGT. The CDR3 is CASGSRTSANTGELFF. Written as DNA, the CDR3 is TGTGCCAGCGGGAGTCGGACAAGCGCGAACACCGGGGAGCTGTTTTTT.

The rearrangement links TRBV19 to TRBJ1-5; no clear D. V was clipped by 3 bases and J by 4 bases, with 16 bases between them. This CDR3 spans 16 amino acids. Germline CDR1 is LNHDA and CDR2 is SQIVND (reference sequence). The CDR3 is CASSMTLGYGNQPQHF. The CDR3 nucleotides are TGTGCCAGTAGTATGACTTTAGGGTATGGGAATCAGCCCCAGCATTTT. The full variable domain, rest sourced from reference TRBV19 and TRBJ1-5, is DGGITQSPKYLFRKEGQNVTLSCEQNLNHDAMYWYRQDPGQGLRLIYYSQIVNDFQKGDIAEGYSVSREKKESFPLTVTSAQKNPTAFYLCASSMTLGYGNQPQHFGDGTRLSIL.

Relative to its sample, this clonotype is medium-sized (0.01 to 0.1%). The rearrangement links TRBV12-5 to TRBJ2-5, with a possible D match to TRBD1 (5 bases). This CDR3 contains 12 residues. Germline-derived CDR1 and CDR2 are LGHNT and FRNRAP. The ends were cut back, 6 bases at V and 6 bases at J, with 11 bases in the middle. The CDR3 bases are TGTGCTAGTGGCAGGGCCTGGCAGACCCAGTACTTC. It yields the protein CASGRAWQTQYF.

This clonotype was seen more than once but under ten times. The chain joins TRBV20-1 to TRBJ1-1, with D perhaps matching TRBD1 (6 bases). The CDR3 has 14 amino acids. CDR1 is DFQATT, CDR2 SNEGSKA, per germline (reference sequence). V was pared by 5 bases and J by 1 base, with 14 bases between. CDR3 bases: TGCAGTGCTGGCCGGACAGCCCCGAACACTGAAGCTTTCTTT. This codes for CSAGRTAPNTEAFF.

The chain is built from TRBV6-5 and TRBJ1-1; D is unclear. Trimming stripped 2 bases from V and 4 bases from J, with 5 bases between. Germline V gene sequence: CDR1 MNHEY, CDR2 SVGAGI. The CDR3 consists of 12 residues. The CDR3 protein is CASSYGSTEAFF. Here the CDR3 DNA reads TGTGCCAGCAGTTACGGGAGCACTGAAGCTTTCTTT.

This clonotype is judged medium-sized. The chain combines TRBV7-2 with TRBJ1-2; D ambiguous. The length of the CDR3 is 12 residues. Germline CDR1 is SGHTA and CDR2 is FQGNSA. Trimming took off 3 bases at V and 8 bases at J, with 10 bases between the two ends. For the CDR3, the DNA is TGTGCCAGCAGCTTGGGTCCCGGCGGCTACACCTTC. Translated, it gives CASSLGPGGYTF.

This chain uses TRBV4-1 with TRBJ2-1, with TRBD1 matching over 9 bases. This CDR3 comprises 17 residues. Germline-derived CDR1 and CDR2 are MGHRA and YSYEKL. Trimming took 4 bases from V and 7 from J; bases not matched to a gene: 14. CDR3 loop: CASSLIPGTGRNNEQFF. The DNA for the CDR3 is TGCGCCAGCAGCCTTATCCCCGGGACAGGGAGGAATAATGAGCAGTTCTTC.

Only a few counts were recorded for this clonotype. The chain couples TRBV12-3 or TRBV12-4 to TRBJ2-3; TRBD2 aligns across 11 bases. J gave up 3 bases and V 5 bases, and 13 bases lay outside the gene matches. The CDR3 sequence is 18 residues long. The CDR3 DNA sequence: TGTGCCAGCAGTCCGACCCTCCTGACTAGCGGGGTGACAGATACGCAGTATTTT. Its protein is CASSPTLLTSGVTDTQYF.

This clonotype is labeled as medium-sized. CDR3 residues: CASSLDQDAEAFF. The CDR3 nucleotides read TGCGCCAGCAGCTTGGACCAGGACGCTGAAGCTTTCTTT. The J gene is TRBJ1-1, the V gene TRBV5-1; D gene uncertain. The CDR3 covers 13 residues. Trimming shortened V by 0 bases and J by 6 bases, and 9 bases separated the two germline ends. CDR1 is SGHRS and CDR2 is YFSETQ in the germline V gene.

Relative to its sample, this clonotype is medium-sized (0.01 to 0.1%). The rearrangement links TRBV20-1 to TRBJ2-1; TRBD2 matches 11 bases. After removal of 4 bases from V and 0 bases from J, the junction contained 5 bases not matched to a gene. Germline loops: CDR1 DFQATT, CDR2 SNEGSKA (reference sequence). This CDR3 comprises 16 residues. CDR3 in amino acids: CSATRLAGSSYNEQFF. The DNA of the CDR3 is TGCAGTGCTACCCGACTAGCGGGGAGCTCCTACAATGAGCAGTTCTTC.

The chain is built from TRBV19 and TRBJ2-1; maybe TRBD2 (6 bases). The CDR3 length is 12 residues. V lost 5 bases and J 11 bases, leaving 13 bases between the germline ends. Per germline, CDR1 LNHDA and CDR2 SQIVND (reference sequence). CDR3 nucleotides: TGTGCCAGTAGTCTAACGGCGGGGAAGCAGTTCTTC. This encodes CASSLTAGKQFF.

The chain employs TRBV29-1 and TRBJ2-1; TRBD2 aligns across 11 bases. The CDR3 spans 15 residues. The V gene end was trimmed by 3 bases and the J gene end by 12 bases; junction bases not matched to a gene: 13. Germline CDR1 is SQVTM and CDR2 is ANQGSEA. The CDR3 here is CSVDPETSGDGGQFF. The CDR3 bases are TGCAGCGTTGATCCCGAGACTAGCGGGGACGGGGGGCAGTTCTTC.

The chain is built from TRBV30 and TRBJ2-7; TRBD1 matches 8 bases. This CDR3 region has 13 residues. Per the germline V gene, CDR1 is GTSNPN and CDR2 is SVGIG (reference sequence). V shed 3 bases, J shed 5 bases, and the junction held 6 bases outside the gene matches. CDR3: CAWSDRGFDEQYF. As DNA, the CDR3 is TGTGCCTGGAGCGACAGGGGCTTTGACGAGCAGTACTTC.

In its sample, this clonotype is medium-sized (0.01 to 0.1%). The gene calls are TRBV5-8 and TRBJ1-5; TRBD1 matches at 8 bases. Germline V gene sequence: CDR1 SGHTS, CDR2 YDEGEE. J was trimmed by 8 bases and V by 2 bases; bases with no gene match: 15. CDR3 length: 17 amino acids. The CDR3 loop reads CASSFAGGGFPLEPQHF. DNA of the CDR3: TGTGCCAGCAGCTTCGCAGGGGGCGGCTTCCCTTTAGAGCCCCAGCATTTT.

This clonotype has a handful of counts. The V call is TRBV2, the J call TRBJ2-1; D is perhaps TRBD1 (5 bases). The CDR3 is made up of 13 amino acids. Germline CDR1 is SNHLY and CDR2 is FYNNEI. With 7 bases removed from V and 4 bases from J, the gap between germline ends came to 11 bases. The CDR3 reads CASKGRVYNEQFF. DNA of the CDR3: TGTGCCAGCAAGGGCAGGGTATACAATGAGCAGTTCTTC.

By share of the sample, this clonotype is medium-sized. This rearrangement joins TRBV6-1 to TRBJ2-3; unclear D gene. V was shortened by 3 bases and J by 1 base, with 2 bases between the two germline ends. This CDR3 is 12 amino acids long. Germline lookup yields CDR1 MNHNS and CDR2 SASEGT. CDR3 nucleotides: TGTGCCAGCAGTGACGGCACAGATACGCAGTATTTT. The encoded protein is CASSDGTDTQYF.